This record concerns one T cell receptor beta chain sequence. This clonotype was counted at least ten times. Its target antigen remains unknown. Per-base qualities were not stored, and no clone one base away is much larger. These data come from a study of T-cell reconstitution after alpha-beta-depleted transplantation in children (dated by TCRdb to about 2016). At the level of the whole study: Using TCR repertoire profiling, the study quantitatively followed how T-cell immune reconstitution unfolded in children after TCRalphabeta/CD19-depleted allogeneic hematopoietic cell transplantation.

General findings and caveats noted by the study authors: In some patients, the high TCRbeta diversity seen at day 60 was put down to recipient T cells and intrathymic progenitors that had survived conditioning. Over subsequent months, a decline in hyperexpanded clone frequencies was noted, and after one year, T-cell counts and TCRbeta diversity were mostly ascribed to newly produced T cells. The apparently early recovery of alphabetaT-cell counts about two months after transplant reportedly depended on only several hundred rapidly expanded clones that came from non-depleted graft cells.

The library was prepared using PCR. Sequenced using an Illumina HiSeq 2500. TCR libraries were prepared with molecular barcoding, using unique molecular identifiers to normalize TCRbeta repertoire quantification. TCRdb reprocessed the public reads (quality trimming at Q25 with fastp, clone calling with MiXCR) and kept in-frame beta chains. Rows matching on CDR3 protein sequence are summarized as one entry with the most common DNA and genes. In all, the sample holds 500,000 to 750,000 distinct CDR3 sequences, and roughly 13% of those were seen once. About 2.2% of the sample goes to the ten largest clones. Interpreted using the paper, the treatment or condition label stands for: allogeneic hematopoietic cell transplantation with graft depleted of TCRalphabeta T cells and CD19 B cells. The transplant recipients were children given TCRalphabeta/CD19-depleted allogeneic hematopoietic cell grafts. The cysteine opens and the phenylalanine closes a CDR3 of 18 amino acids. CDR3 DNA only is kept here, 54 bases in frame from base 1. V is cut back by 2 bases and J by 3 bases, with 10 bases in the junction unmatched. The CDR1 and CDR2 encoded by the germline V gene are SGHRS and YFSETQ.

Source: PBMCs, mostly from graft donor cells, taken 360 days after TCRalphabeta/CD19-depleted stem cell transplant. This clonotype was sampled from a male patient younger than 18 who had a stem cell transplant for acute myeloid leukemia, so the T cells may come from the graft donor. The sequence links TRBV5-1 to TRBJ2-1; TRBD2 agrees with 11 junctional bases. The CDR3 here reads CASSFILAGGLYYNEQFF. The bases read TGCGCCAGCAGCTTTATCCTAGCGGGAGGACTTTACTACAATGAGCAGTTCTTC.